This T cell receptor (beta chain) was documented in a study of blood T cell repertoires in COVID-19. The overall study: Sites in the United States, Italy and Spain provided acute and convalescent COVID-19 samples.

The study drew participants aged about 18 to 95 years from around 24 US areas. Participant-reported clinical history was the basis for cohort assignment. Per the original data handling: Counts of nucleated cells, estimated from reference gene primer amplification, were obtained. Produced via immunoSEQ multiplex PCR; TCRdb's table is partial and in-frame only. V, J and clone size were drawn from that table, and D and trimming were deduced from the DNA. The sample has approximately 140,000 clones, 84% seen once. The sequencing sample was made of PBMCs or T cells enriched from blood (not recorded which). This TCR was sampled from a man aged 35 to 55 with acute COVID-19.

CDR3 sequence: CSVGSTNTEAFF. In DNA form, the CDR3 reads TGCAGCGTTGGAAGCACGAACACTGAAGCTTTCTTT. The chain joins TRBV29-1 to TRBJ1-1; D not resolved. The CDR3 totals 12 residues. Deletions cut 4 bases from V and 1 base from J, with 7 bases between. In germline, CDR1 is SQVTM, CDR2 ANQGSEA.